This record covers a single T cell receptor beta chain. The ends lost 5 bases at V and 5 bases at J; junction bases unmatched: 6. Germline V gene data show CDR1 as ENHRY and CDR2 as SYGVKD. CDR3 size: 14 residues. Sequencing used immunoSEQ multiplex PCR; TCRdb keeps in-frame clones, though not all of them. The table lists about 230,000 clones, 82% of them singletons. This sample was taken from a study of control samples from healthy donors and cancer patients. The gene calls are TRBV10-3 and TRBJ1-5, with 7 nucleotides matching TRBD1. The clonotype originates from an older woman with lung cancer. Sequenced: PBMCs. The CDR3 region has the DNA TGTGCCATCAGTAGAAGACAGGGCGATCAGCCCCAGCATTTT. Translation gives CAISRRQGDQPQHF.